These 25 T cell receptor beta chains came from one sample sequenced in a study of T cell repertoires in cytomegalovirus infection. TCRdb independently ran MiXCR on the reads; one entry per CDR3 protein. The data hold roughly 640,000 distinct CDR3 sequences, with 20% to 30% observed a single time. Sequenced input: CD8+ T cells from PBMCs. Source of these receptors: a human donor in good health (CMV status not recorded). Some clones in this sample may be carry-over from other donors' samples.

This clonotype was seen only a few times. The chain joins TRBV29-1 to TRBJ2-1; 11 nucleotides match TRBD2. The junction had 1 base not matched to a gene; V was cut back by 6 bases and J by 3 bases. Germline assignment: CDR1 SQVTM and CDR2 ANQGSEA. The CDR3 runs 13 residues. The CDR3 DNA follows: TGCAGCGTCGGGACTAGCGGCTACAATGAGCAGTTCTTC. It yields the protein CSVGTSGYNEQFF.

About this clonotype: A much larger clone lies a single base off, so this may be a read error. V gene TRBV12-3 or TRBV12-4 combines with J gene TRBJ1-2; D unresolved. The CDR3 runs to 16 residues. Trimming removed 9 bases at V and 2 bases at J, with 22 bases between. The CDR3, as DNA: TGTGCCAGACTGGGTCTCCGGGAGGATAAAAACTATGGCTACACCTTC. Translated, it gives CARLGLREDKNYGYTF.

The rearrangement uses TRBV28 and TRBJ2-1, with TRBD2 matching 14 bases. The germline gives CDR1 MDHEN, CDR2 SYDVKM. This CDR3 has 20 amino acids. V trimming: 0 bases; J trimming: 4 bases; junction bases outside the gene matches: 11. The CDR3: CASSLWPPPTSGGVYNEQFF. CDR3 coding DNA: TGTGCCAGCAGTTTATGGCCCCCTCCGACTAGCGGGGGGGTGTACAATGAGCAGTTCTTC.

This clonotype was seen at least ten times. This rearrangement joins TRBV12-3 or TRBV12-4 to TRBJ2-7; 10 bases agree with TRBD1. V lost 4 bases and J lost 2; bases outside the gene matches: 8. The CDR3 loop spans 16 amino acids. Written as DNA, the CDR3 is TGTGCCAGCAGTTCCCATGGACAGGGGGGAGCCTACGAGCAGTACTTC. Translated: CASSSHGQGGAYEQYF.

The chain links TRBV6-2 or TRBV6-3 to TRBJ2-1; the D gene is possibly TRBD1 (6 bases). Germline CDR1 reads MNHEY; CDR2 reads SVGEGT. Trimming took off 7 bases at V and 4 bases at J, with 17 bases between the two ends. The CDR3 is 15 amino acids. In nucleotides, the CDR3 is TGTGCCAGCATAGGCGACAGGCTGGAATACAATGAGCAGTTCTTC. Encoded protein: CASIGDRLEYNEQFF.

The V gene is TRBV28, the J gene TRBJ2-7, with D possibly TRBD2 on 6 matching bases. Germline CDR1 is MDHEN and CDR2 is SYDVKM. V shed 1 base and J shed 6 bases, with 10 bases lying between them. The CDR3 is 13 amino acids. The CDR3 DNA is TGTGCCAGCAGTTTATTTATGCGGGGCGAGCAGTACGTC. Translated, it gives CASSLFMRGEQYV.

Comments on this clonotype: Since a much larger clone is just one base distant, this may be a read error. The DNA of the CDR3 is TGTGCCAGCAGTATGCCCGTGACCACTGAAGCTTTCTTT. The encoded protein is CASSMPVTTEAFF. The V and J genes are TRBV28 and TRBJ1-1; no reliable D call. The ends were cut back, 5 bases at V and 4 bases at J, with 11 bases in the middle. The CDR3 consists of 13 residues. The germline V gene has CDR1 MDHEN and CDR2 SYDVKM.

Of note for this clonotype: A clone one base away is much larger, so this may be a read error. The chain joins TRBV6-8 to TRBJ2-5, with TRBD2 identical over 9 bases. This CDR3 is 16 amino acids long. Germline V gives CDR1 MNHGY, CDR2 SAAAGT. The trim removed 0 bases at V and 2 bases at J, leaving 4 bases unmatched. The CDR3 is CASSYSFAGGQETQYF. CDR3 nucleotide sequence: TGTGCCAGCAGTTACTCCTTCGCGGGGGGGCAAGAGACCCAGTACTTC.

Notes on this clonotype: This may be a read error, as it is one base from a much larger clone. The V gene is TRBV7-3, the J gene TRBJ2-2; D is unresolved. The germline CDR1 and CDR2 sequences are SGHTA and FQGTGA. V lost 5 bases and J 7 bases, leaving 11 bases between the germline ends. The CDR3 spans 13 residues. The CDR3 protein is CASSVKPGGELFF. In DNA, the CDR3 is TGTGCCAGCAGCGTAAAGCCGGGCGGGGAGCTGTTTTTT.

This clonotype appeared a few times. The V call is TRBV12-5, the J call TRBJ2-7; 10 bases map to TRBD2. V lost 5 bases, J lost 4 bases, and 23 bases stayed unmatched. Germline V CDR1 and CDR2: LGHNT, FRNRAP. The CDR3 covers 20 residues. The CDR3: CASGTTGTAQRASGGYEQYF. CDR3 nucleotides: TGTGCTAGTGGTACCACAGGGACAGCCCAACGGGCTAGCGGGGGTTACGAGCAGTACTTC.

The chain has TRBV18 and TRBJ1-2; TRBD1 agrees at 7 bases. This CDR3 is 14 amino acids long. The germline V gene has CDR1 KGHSH and CDR2 LQKENI. Losses at the gene ends were 3 bases for V and 4 bases for J; bases not matched to a gene: 5. CDR3 sequence (DNA): TGTGCCAGCTCACCCGGACAGGAGGGCTATGGCTACACCTTC. Translation: CASSPGQEGYGYTF.

The chain employs TRBV14 and TRBJ1-4; D perhaps matches TRBD1 (6 bases). CDR1 is SGHDN, CDR2 FVKESK, per germline. CDR3 length: 15 amino acids. Between the trimmed V and J ends, which lost 6 bases and 4 bases, there was a span of 15 bases. The chain's CDR3 is CASRATGKGNEKLFF. The CDR3 DNA is TGTGCCAGCAGGGCTACAGGGAAGGGTAATGAAAAACTGTTTTTT.

The chain recombines TRBV20-1 with TRBJ2-1, with TRBD2 as a possible D gene (6 bases). The CDR3 spans 13 residues. V was cut by 0 bases and J by 6 bases, with 9 bases left in between. Per the germline V gene, CDR1 is DFQATT and CDR2 is SNEGSKA (reference sequence). CDR3 amino acids: CSARDRGSNEQFF. The CDR3 bases are TGCAGTGCTAGAGATCGGGGGTCCAATGAGCAGTTCTTC.

The chain links TRBV7-2 to TRBJ2-2; TRBD1 matches 10 bases. There are 16 residues in the CDR3. V was pared by 5 bases and J by 5 bases, with 8 bases of the junction left unmatched. Germline lookup yields CDR1 SGHTA and CDR2 FQGNSA. CDR3 protein: CASSTGQGVWTGELFF. The CDR3 region has the DNA TGTGCCAGCAGCACCGGACAGGGGGTCTGGACCGGGGAGCTGTTTTTT.

This clonotype was seen many times. V gene TRBV28 combines with J gene TRBJ1-2; 8 bases align to TRBD1. Germline CDR1 MDHEN, CDR2 SYDVKM. The CDR3 extends over 13 amino acids. V trimming: 4 bases; J trimming: 4 bases; junction bases outside the gene matches: 2. In DNA, the CDR3 is TGTGCCAGCAGTTGGACAGGGAGCTATGGCTACACCTTC. Protein sequence: CASSWTGSYGYTF.

The genes are TRBV20-1 and TRBJ2-1, with D perhaps assigned TRBD1 or TRBD2 (5 bases each). From germline, CDR1 is DFQATT and CDR2 SNEGSKA (reference sequence). The CDR3 sequence is 13 residues long. The CDR3 is CTIPGALYNEQFF. In nucleotides, the CDR3 is TGCACCATCCCCGGGGCCCTCTACAATGAGCAGTTCTTC.

This clonotype has a single count. The V gene is TRBV12-3 or TRBV12-4, the J gene TRBJ2-1; 7 bases line up with TRBD1. The trim removed 5 bases at V and 10 bases at J, leaving 8 bases unmatched. The CDR3 contains 13 residues. CDR3 nucleotides: TGTGCCAGCAGTCCCTCGGGACAGCTAGAGCAGTTCTTC. Translating gives CASSPSGQLEQFF.

This clonotype was found many times. The gene calls are TRBV6-2 or TRBV6-3 and TRBJ2-5; D unclear. This CDR3 is 15 amino acids long. V dropped 4 bases and J dropped 4 bases, with 16 bases sitting between them. Germline V gives CDR1 MNHEY, CDR2 SVGEGT. CDR3 amino acids: CASSSGYRSGETQYF. CDR3 nucleotide sequence: TGTGCCAGCAGTTCAGGCTACAGATCGGGAGAGACCCAGTACTTC.

The DNA for the CDR3 is TGTGCCAGCAGTCGGGACAGGGGTTTAGGAGATACGCAGTATTTT. Its protein product is CASSRDRGLGDTQYF. The V and J genes are TRBV6-6 and TRBJ2-3; 10 nucleotides line up with TRBD1. This CDR3 spans 15 amino acids. CDR1 is MNHNY and CDR2 is SVGAGI in the germline V gene (reference sequence). V gave up 5 bases and J gave up 5 bases; unmatched junction bases: 7.

The V gene is TRBV7-6, the J gene TRBJ2-3, with D possibly matching TRBD2 (5 bases). Looked up from germline, CDR1 is SGHVS and CDR2 is FNYEAQ. Trimming shortened V by 2 bases and J by 4 bases, and 10 bases separated the two germline ends. The CDR3 has 14 residues. CDR3 region: CASSLFSAADTQYF. The CDR3 DNA reads TGTGCCAGCAGCTTATTTAGCGCCGCAGATACGCAGTATTTT. The full variable domain, completed using reference TRBV7-6 and TRBJ2-3, is GAGVSQSPRYKVTKRGQDVALRCDPISGHVSLYWYRQALGQGPEFLTYFNYEAQQDKSGLPNDRFSAERPEGSISTLTIQRTEQRDSAMYRCASSLFSAADTQYFGPGTRLTVL.

This clonotype was seen more than once but under ten times. This chain connects TRBV19 to TRBJ2-7; 7 nucleotides match TRBD1. Germline V CDR1 and CDR2: LNHDA, SQIVND (reference sequence). The CDR3 consists of 16 residues. Trimming at V came to 4 bases and at J to 2 bases, leaving 11 bases not matched to a gene. The CDR3 DNA reads TGTGCCAGTAGTACCCGACAGGGATACGGACCCTACGAGCAGTACTTC. Encoded protein: CASSTRQGYGPYEQYF.

At least ten counts were recorded for this clonotype. The genes are TRBV7-2 and TRBJ1-5, with TRBD1 as a possible D gene (5 bases). CDR1 and CDR2 (germline): SGHTA, FQGNSA. Trimming took 6 bases from V and 6 from J, leaving 15 bases between them. The CDR3 is made up of 14 amino acids. The CDR3 is CASRIGTGTQPQHF. The CDR3 DNA is TGTGCCAGCAGGATAGGGACCGGCACTCAGCCCCAGCATTTT.

This clonotype showed up just once. This chain uses TRBV19 with TRBJ1-1; D unclear. V lost 3 bases and J lost 1, with 12 bases in between. Germline V gene sequence: CDR1 LNHDA, CDR2 SQIVND (reference sequence). The CDR3 contains 15 residues. Here the CDR3 DNA reads TGTGCCAGTAGTATCCGACCAACAGCGAACACTGAAGCTTTCTTT. It is translated as CASSIRPTANTEAFF.

The chain links TRBV3-1 to TRBJ1-1; D perhaps matches TRBD1 (6 bases). V lost 0 bases and J lost 4, with 9 bases in between. Per the germline V gene, CDR1 is LGHDT and CDR2 is YNNKEL (reference sequence). The CDR3 has 14 residues. As DNA, the CDR3 is TGTGCCAGCAGCCAAGAAACAGGGTCCACTGAAGCTTTCTTT. Translating gives CASSQETGSTEAFF.

As to this clonotype: The junction departs from germline at one end; a sequencing error may be responsible. J is TRBJ2-7 and V is TRBV7-7, with 9 bases identical to TRBD1. The CDR3 consists of 17 residues. Germline CDR1 and CDR2: SSHAT and FNYEAQ (reference sequence). CDR3 protein: CASSLEPVGTGTYEQYF. CDR3 coding DNA: TGTGCTAGCAGCTTGGAACCCGTTGGGACAGGGACCTACGAGCAGTACTTC.